What follows are 30 T cell receptor beta chains derived from one specimen sequenced in a study of cytomegalovirus exposure and HLA in healthy donors. 13 Jbeta primers and 60 Vbeta primers were used for the PCR. The protocol was immunoSEQ multiplex PCR, while the TCRdb copy is restricted to in-frame clones and leaves out a portion. The top ten hold around 1.4% of the sample, which has tens of thousands of clones, roughly 80% seen once. The material sequenced was PBMCs. All receptors come from a male donor in good health and CMV-seronegative.

The genes are TRBV28 and TRBJ1-5; D is ambiguous. The V end was cut by 6 bases, the J end by 2 bases, with 17 bases between. The CDR3 runs to 16 residues. CDR1 is MDHEN and CDR2 is SYDVKM in the germline V gene. CDR3 region: CASRLGGRARNQPQHF. Here the CDR3 DNA reads TGTGCCAGCAGACTCGGTGGGAGGGCCCGCAATCAGCCCCAGCATTTT. The entire variable domain, with the rest obtained from reference TRBV28 and TRBJ1-5, is as follows: DVKVTQSSRYLVKRTGEKVFLECVQDMDHENMFWYRQDPGLGLRLIYFSYDVKMKEKGDIPEGYSVSREKKERFSLILESASTNQTSMYLCASRLGGRARNQPQHFGDGTRLSIL.

The chain uses TRBV7-9 and TRBJ2-1; D unresolved. This CDR3 spans 14 amino acids. Germline-derived CDR1 and CDR2 are SEHNR and FQNEAQ (reference sequence). V dropped 3 bases and J dropped 4 bases, with 10 bases sitting between them. Here the CDR3 DNA reads TGTGCCAGCAGCTTTATTCAGACTTACAATGAGCAGTTCTTC. The encoded protein is CASSFIQTYNEQFF.

V usage is TRBV5-1 and J usage is TRBJ2-1; the match to TRBD2 covers 10 bases. V was clipped by 0 bases and J by 6 bases; unmatched bases: 6. The length of the CDR3 is 16 residues. From germline, CDR1 is SGHRS and CDR2 YFSETQ. This chain's CDR3 is CASSLVASGSGNEQFF. CDR3 nucleotides: TGCGCCAGCAGCTTGGTTGCTAGCGGGAGCGGCAATGAGCAGTTCTTC.

In nucleotides, the CDR3 is TGTGCCAGCAGCTTGCCGGGGGGCAATGGCTACACCTTC. This gives the protein CASSLPGGNGYTF. The gene calls are TRBV7-3 and TRBJ1-2, with D possibly being TRBD1 (6 bases). Trimming took off 3 bases at V and 6 bases at J, with 11 bases between the two ends. This CDR3 contains 13 residues. Germline CDR1 SGHTA, CDR2 FQGTGA.

The chain carries TRBV7-2 and TRBJ1-1, with D tentatively TRBD1 (5 bases). The germline CDR1 and CDR2 sequences are SGHTA and FQGNSA. V gave up 1 base and J gave up 1 base, with 10 bases separating them. CDR3 length: 15 amino acids. CDR3 region: CASSLVRATNTEAFF. Here the CDR3 DNA reads TGTGCCAGCAGCTTAGTCAGGGCTACGAACACTGAAGCTTTCTTT.

The rearrangement links TRBV4-1 to TRBJ2-5; 10 bases line up with TRBD2. The ends lost 3 bases at V and 2 bases at J; junction bases unmatched: 6. The CDR3 sequence is 16 residues long. The V gene's germline CDR1 is MGHRA and CDR2 YSYEKL. This CDR3 is CASSQGPSGGQETQYF. The DNA of the CDR3 is TGCGCCAGCAGCCAGGGGCCTAGCGGGGGTCAAGAGACCCAGTACTTC.

The chain links TRBV27 to TRBJ1-1, with a weak D call TRBD1 (6 bases). Germline values: CDR1 MNHEY, CDR2 SMNVEV (reference sequence). The CDR3 covers 14 residues. V shed 5 bases and J shed 12 bases, with 22 bases lying between them. CDR3 loop: CASSIPRGGGETFF. Here the CDR3 DNA reads TGTGCCAGCAGTATCCCCCGAGGAGGGGGGGAGACTTTCTTT.

The DNA for the CDR3 is TGTGCCAGCAGCTTAGGAGACAGAGGCACTGAAGCTTTCTTT. It is translated as CASSLGDRGTEAFF. This chain links TRBV7-3 with TRBJ1-1; tentatively, D is TRBD1 (5 bases). The germline V and J ends were trimmed by 2 bases and 4 bases, with 11 bases remaining between them. The CDR3 extends over 14 amino acids. Germline V gene sequence: CDR1 SGHTA, CDR2 FQGTGA.

The chain joins TRBV7-9 to TRBJ1-1; 11 bases match TRBD1. Trimming cost V 6 bases and J 3 bases; bases outside gene matches: 12. The germline V gene has CDR1 SEHNR and CDR2 FQNEAQ (reference sequence). The CDR3 consists of 17 residues. The CDR3, as DNA: TGTGCCAGCAGTCACAAACGGTTGGGACAGGGGGACACTGAAGCTTTCTTT. This codes for CASSHKRLGQGDTEAFF. The full variable domain, rest sourced from reference TRBV7-9 and TRBJ1-1, is DTGVSQNPRHKITKRGQNVTFRCDPISEHNRLYWYRQTLGQGPEFLTYFQNEAQLEKSRLLSDRFSAERPKGSFSTLEIQRTEQGDSAMYLCASSHKRLGQGDTEAFFGQGTRLTVV.

This rearrangement joins TRBV4-3 to TRBJ1-3, with D unclear. CDR1 is LGHNA, CDR2 YSLEER, per germline. V was pared by 0 bases and J by 6 bases, with 15 bases between. The CDR3 is 16 amino acids. In nucleotides, the CDR3 is TGCGCCAGCAGCCAAGACCAAGAGGGCACCCCAAACACCATATATTTT. Its protein product is CASSQDQEGTPNTIYF.

This clone was seen only a few times. The chain combines TRBV15 with TRBJ1-5; 10 bases agree with TRBD1. This CDR3 is built from 16 residues. The V gene end was trimmed by 3 bases and the J gene end by 1 base; junction bases not matched to a gene: 3. Germline loops: CDR1 LNHNV, CDR2 YYDKDF (reference sequence). The CDR3, as DNA: TGTGCCACCAGCAGGGACAGGGGGACCAGCAATCAGCCCCAGCATTTT. Translating gives CATSRDRGTSNQPQHF. Filled out from reference TRBV15 and TRBJ1-5, the complete variable domain reads DAMVIQNPRYQVTQFGKPVTLSCSQTLNHNVMYWYQQKSSQAPKLLFHYYDKDFNNEADTPDNFQSRRPNTSFCFLDIRSPGLGDTAMYLCATSRDRGTSNQPQHFGDGTRLSIL.

The chain carries TRBV7-2 and TRBJ1-5; D is uncertain. Looked up from germline, CDR1 is SGHTA and CDR2 is FQGNSA. Trimming took 5 bases from V and 6 from J, leaving 14 bases between them. This CDR3 spans 14 amino acids. CDR3 protein: CASSLSSGGQPQHF. As DNA, the CDR3 is TGTGCCAGCAGCCTTTCATCGGGAGGTCAGCCCCAGCATTTT.

This clone occurred a few times. CDR3 bases: TGTGCCAGCAGCCTCGGACAGGGGGGGAAAGCTTTCTTT. Residues: CASSLGQGGKAFF. The V and J genes are TRBV7-2 and TRBJ1-1, with 10 nucleotides matching TRBD1. Germline CDR1 and CDR2: SGHTA and FQGNSA. The CDR3 is 13 residues long. V shed 5 bases, J shed 9 bases, and the junction held 6 bases outside the gene matches.

This clone has just one count. V is TRBV19 and J is TRBJ2-6, with 8 bases identical to TRBD2. The CDR3 has 14 amino acids. The V gene end was trimmed by 9 bases and the J gene end by 1 base; junction bases not matched to a gene: 2. CDR1 is LNHDA, CDR2 SQIVND, per germline (reference sequence). The CDR3 DNA reads TGTGCCAGCCGGGGGGGGTCTGGGGCCAACGTCCTGACTTTC. Its translation is CASRGGSGANVLTF.

This clone was counted only a few times. The J gene is TRBJ2-3, the V gene TRBV25-1; D perhaps matches TRBD1 (6 bases). Germline-derived CDR1 and CDR2 are MGHDK and SYGVNS. The CDR3 extends over 15 amino acids. Trimming removed 3 bases from V and 4 bases from J, with 14 bases in between. In nucleotides, the CDR3 is TGTGCCAGCAGTGACCCAATACAGGGTGCAGATACGCAGTATTTT. Translation: CASSDPIQGADTQYF.

The chain is built from TRBV27 and TRBJ2-5; 7 nucleotides agree with TRBD1. The CDR3 length is 13 residues. Germline V lookup: CDR1 MNHEY, CDR2 SMNVEV (reference sequence). J was trimmed by 5 bases and V by 5 bases; bases with no gene match: 5. CDR3 in DNA: TGTGCCAGCAGTCGAGACAGGGTGGAGACCCAGTACTTC. It translates to CASSRDRVETQYF.

This clone is a singleton in its sample. This rearrangement joins TRBV28 to TRBJ1-1; no definite D call. V lost 6 bases and J 2 bases, leaving 10 bases between the germline ends. The CDR3 loop spans 13 amino acids. Germline CDR1 MDHEN, CDR2 SYDVKM. The CDR3 region is CASRFPHNTEAFF. In DNA form, the CDR3 reads TGTGCCAGCAGGTTCCCCCATAACACTGAAGCTTTCTTT. Combining the CDR3 with reference TRBV28 and TRBJ1-1 gives the whole variable domain DVKVTQSSRYLVKRTGEKVFLECVQDMDHENMFWYRQDPGLGLRLIYFSYDVKMKEKGDIPEGYSVSREKKERFSLILESASTNQTSMYLCASRFPHNTEAFFGQGTRLTVV.

This clone has only one observation. The genes are TRBV4-1 and TRBJ1-4; 7 bases are shared with TRBD1. CDR3 size: 15 residues. Germline loops: CDR1 MGHRA, CDR2 YSYEKL. V lost 4 bases to trimming and J lost 3 bases; unmatched junction nucleotides: 5. This CDR3 is CASSRTGDSNEKLFF. CDR3 coding DNA: TGCGCCAGCAGCCGAACAGGGGACTCTAATGAAAAACTGTTTTTT.

The chain joins TRBV4-3 to TRBJ2-1, with 8 positions matching TRBD1. CDR3 length: 16 residues. V shed 0 bases and J 2 bases; nucleotides not matched to a gene: 3. The germline V gene encodes CDR1 LGHNA and CDR2 YSLEER. The CDR3 bases are TGCGCCAGCAGCCAAGAGGGGACAGGAGCCTACAATGAGCAGTTCTTC. This translates into CASSQEGTGAYNEQFF.

V usage is TRBV28 and J usage is TRBJ2-7; D is perhaps TRBD1 (5 bases). The germline CDR1 and CDR2 sequences are MDHEN and SYDVKM. V lost 6 bases and J 2 bases, leaving 20 bases between the germline ends. The CDR3 is made up of 16 amino acids. The CDR3 reads CASSSPPSGNPYEQYF. The CDR3 nucleotides are TGTGCCAGCAGCTCCCCCCCGTCAGGGAATCCCTACGAGCAGTACTTC.

This chain uses TRBV19 with TRBJ1-4; D may be TRBD1 (5 bases). Germline V CDR1 and CDR2: LNHDA, SQIVND (reference sequence). The length of the CDR3 is 15 residues. Trimming shortened V by 4 bases and J by 2 bases, and 11 bases separated the two germline ends. CDR3 residues: CASSSGGETNEKLFF. CDR3 in DNA: TGTGCCAGTAGTAGTGGAGGGGAGACTAATGAAAAACTGTTTTTT.

In its sample, this clone was seen once. This chain links TRBV30 with TRBJ1-5; 10 bases fit TRBD1. This CDR3 is 15 amino acids long. J was trimmed by 8 bases and V by 3 bases; bases with no gene match: 10. Germline lookup yields CDR1 GTSNPN and CDR2 SVGIG (reference sequence). CDR3: CAWSTPTGGREPQHF. CDR3 DNA: TGTGCCTGGAGCACCCCGACAGGGGGCAGAGAGCCCCAGCATTTT.

This chain joins TRBV19 and TRBJ1-1, with D unclear. V was pared by 3 bases and J by 4 bases, with 12 bases between. Germline V gene sequence: CDR1 LNHDA, CDR2 SQIVND (reference sequence). There are 14 residues in the CDR3. Here the CDR3 DNA reads TGTGCCAGTAGTATTTTGTCGGGATCCACTGAAGCTTTCTTT. This sequence encodes CASSILSGSTEAFF.

This rearrangement joins TRBV7-9 to TRBJ2-5; 11 nucleotides align to TRBD2. Per the germline V gene, CDR1 is SEHNR and CDR2 is FQNEAQ (reference sequence). CDR3 length: 17 residues. Trimming removed 7 bases from V and 6 bases from J; junction bases left unmatched: 16. As DNA, the CDR3 is TGTGCCAGCACCAAATCATTGGGGATAGCGGGAGGGCAGACCCAGTACTTC. Encoded protein: CASTKSLGIAGGQTQYF.

This chain links TRBV27 with TRBJ2-5, with TRBD2 identical over 11 bases. V was clipped by 6 bases and J by 1 base; unmatched bases: 4. There are 15 residues in the CDR3. Germline assignment: CDR1 MNHEY and CDR2 SMNVEV (reference sequence). The CDR3 reads CASRSLAGAQETQYF. The DNA for the CDR3 is TGTGCCAGCAGGTCACTAGCGGGGGCCCAAGAGACCCAGTACTTC.

This chain joins TRBV4-3 and TRBJ2-7; no clear D gene. CDR3 size: 13 residues. The V and J ends lost 2 bases and 3 bases respectively, with 8 bases between them. Germline V lookup: CDR1 LGHNA, CDR2 YSLEER. CDR3 in DNA: TGCGCCAGCAGCCAAATCGGCGGCTACGAGCAGTACTTC. It codes for CASSQIGGYEQYF.

This chain links TRBV5-1 with TRBJ2-3, with D possibly being TRBD1 (6 bases). In germline, CDR1 is SGHRS, CDR2 YFSETQ. The CDR3 is 16 amino acids. V dropped 4 bases and J dropped 2 bases, with 17 bases sitting between them. Written as DNA, the CDR3 is TGCGCCAGCAGCCGCATCTCAGGGGCGGCCACAGATACGCAGTATTTT. Its protein is CASSRISGAATDTQYF.

The J gene is TRBJ1-3, the V gene TRBV7-9; maybe TRBD1 (6 bases). The V and J ends lost 2 bases and 7 bases respectively, with 15 bases between them. Looked up from germline, CDR1 is SEHNR and CDR2 is FQNEAQ (reference sequence). The CDR3 loop spans 15 amino acids. The CDR3 sequence: CASSLSVGQGNTIYF. CDR3 in DNA: TGTGCCAGCAGCTTATCAGTGGGGCAGGGGAACACCATATATTTT.

The chain links TRBV7-2 to TRBJ2-3, with 11 bases matching TRBD2. This CDR3 spans 16 amino acids. The ends lost 5 bases at V and 0 bases at J; junction bases unmatched: 4. CDR1 and CDR2 (germline): SGHTA, FQGNSA. CDR3 DNA: TGTGCCAGCAGCGCCGGGACTAGCGGCAGCACAGATACGCAGTATTTT. Amino acid sequence: CASSAGTSGSTDTQYF.

The gene calls are TRBV30 and TRBJ1-2; maybe TRBD1 (6 bases). Trimming stripped 5 bases from V and 0 bases from J, with 13 bases between. Germline V gene sequence: CDR1 GTSNPN, CDR2 SVGIG (reference sequence). CDR3 length equals 14 residues. Here the CDR3 reads CAWVGQGPNYGYTF. Here the CDR3 DNA reads TGTGCCTGGGTGGGGCAGGGGCCTAACTATGGCTACACCTTC.